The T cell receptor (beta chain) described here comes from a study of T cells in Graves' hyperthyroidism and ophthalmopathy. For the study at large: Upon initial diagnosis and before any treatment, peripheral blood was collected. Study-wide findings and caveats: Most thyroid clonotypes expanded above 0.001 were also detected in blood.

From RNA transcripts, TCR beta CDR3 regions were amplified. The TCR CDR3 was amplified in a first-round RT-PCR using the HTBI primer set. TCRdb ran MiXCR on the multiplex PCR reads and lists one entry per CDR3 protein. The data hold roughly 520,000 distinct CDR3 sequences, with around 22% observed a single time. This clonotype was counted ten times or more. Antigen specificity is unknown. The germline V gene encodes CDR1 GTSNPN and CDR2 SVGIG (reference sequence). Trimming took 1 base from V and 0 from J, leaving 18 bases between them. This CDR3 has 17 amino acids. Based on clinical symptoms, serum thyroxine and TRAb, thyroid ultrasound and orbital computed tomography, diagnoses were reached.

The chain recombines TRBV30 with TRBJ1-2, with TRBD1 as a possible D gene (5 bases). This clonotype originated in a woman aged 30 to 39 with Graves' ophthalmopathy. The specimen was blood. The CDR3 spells CAWSAMVGTAANYGYTF. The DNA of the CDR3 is TGTGCCTGGAGTGCTATGGTCGGGACGGCAGCTAACTATGGCTACACCTTC. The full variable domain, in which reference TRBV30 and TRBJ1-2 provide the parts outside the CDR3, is SQTIHQWPATLVQPVGSPLSLECTVEGTSNPNLYWYRQAAGRGLQLLFYSVGIGQISSEVPQNLSASRPQDRQFILSSKKLLLSDSGFYLCAWSAMVGTAANYGYTFGSGTRLTVV.